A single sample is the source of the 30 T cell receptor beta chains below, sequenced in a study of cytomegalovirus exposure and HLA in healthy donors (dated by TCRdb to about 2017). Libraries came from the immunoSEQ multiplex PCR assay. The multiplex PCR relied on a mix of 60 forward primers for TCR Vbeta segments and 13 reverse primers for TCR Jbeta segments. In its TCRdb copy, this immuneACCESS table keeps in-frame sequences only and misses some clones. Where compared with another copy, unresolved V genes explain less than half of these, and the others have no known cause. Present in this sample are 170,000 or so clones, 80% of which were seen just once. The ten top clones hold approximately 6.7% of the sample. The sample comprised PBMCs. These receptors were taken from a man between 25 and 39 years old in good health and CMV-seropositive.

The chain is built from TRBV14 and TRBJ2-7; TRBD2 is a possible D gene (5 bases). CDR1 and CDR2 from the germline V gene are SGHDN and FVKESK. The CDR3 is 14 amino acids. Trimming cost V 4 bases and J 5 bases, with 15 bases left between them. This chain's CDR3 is CASSPLTGSDEQYF. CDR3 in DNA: TGTGCCAGCAGCCCCCTGACGGGGAGCGACGAGCAGTACTTC.

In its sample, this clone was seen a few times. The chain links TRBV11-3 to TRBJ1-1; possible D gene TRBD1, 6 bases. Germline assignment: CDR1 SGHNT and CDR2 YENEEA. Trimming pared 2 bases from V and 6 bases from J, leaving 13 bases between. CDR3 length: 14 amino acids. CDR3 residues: CASSLYRDGAEAFF. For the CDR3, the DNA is TGTGCCAGCAGCTTATACAGGGACGGGGCTGAAGCTTTCTTT.

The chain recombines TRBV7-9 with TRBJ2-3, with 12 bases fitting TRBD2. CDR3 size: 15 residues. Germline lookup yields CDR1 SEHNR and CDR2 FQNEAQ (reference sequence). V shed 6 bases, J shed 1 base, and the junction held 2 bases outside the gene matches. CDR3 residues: CASRRTSGGTDTQYF. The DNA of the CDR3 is TGTGCCAGCAGACGGACTAGCGGGGGCACAGATACGCAGTATTTT.

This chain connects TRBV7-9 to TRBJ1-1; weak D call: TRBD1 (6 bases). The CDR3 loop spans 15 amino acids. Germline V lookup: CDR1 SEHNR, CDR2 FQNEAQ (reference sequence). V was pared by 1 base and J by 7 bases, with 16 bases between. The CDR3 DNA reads TGTGCCAGCAGCTTAGAATCAGGCAGGGGTCTTGAAGCTTTCTTT. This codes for CASSLESGRGLEAFF.

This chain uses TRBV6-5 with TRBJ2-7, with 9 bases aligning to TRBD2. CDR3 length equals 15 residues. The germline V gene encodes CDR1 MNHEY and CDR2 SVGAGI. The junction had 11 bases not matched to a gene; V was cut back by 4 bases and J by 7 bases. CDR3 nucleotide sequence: TGTGCCAGCAGTTTACGCGGGAGGGCAAAAGGGGAGCAGTACTTC. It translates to CASSLRGRAKGEQYF.

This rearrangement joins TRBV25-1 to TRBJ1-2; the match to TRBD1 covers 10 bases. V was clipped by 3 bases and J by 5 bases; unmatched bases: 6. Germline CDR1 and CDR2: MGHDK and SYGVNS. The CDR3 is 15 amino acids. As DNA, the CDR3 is TGTGCCAGCAGTGATAGAGACAGGGGGCGGTATGGCTACACCTTC. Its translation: CASSDRDRGRYGYTF.

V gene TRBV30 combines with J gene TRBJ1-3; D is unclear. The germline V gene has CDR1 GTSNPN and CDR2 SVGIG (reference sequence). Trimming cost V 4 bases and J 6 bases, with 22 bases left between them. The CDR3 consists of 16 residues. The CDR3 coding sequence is TGTGCCTGGAAGATCCCGGGAGCCGCTGGTGTAAACACCATATATTTT. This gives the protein CAWKIPGAAGVNTIYF.

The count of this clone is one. CDR3 residues: CASSWRLWGAPLHF. DNA of the CDR3: TGCGCCAGCAGCTGGAGGCTGTGGGGAGCACCCCTCCACTTT. The gene calls are TRBV5-1 and TRBJ1-6; D uncertain. The CDR3 has 14 amino acids. In germline, CDR1 is SGHRS, CDR2 YFSETQ. V shed 3 bases and J shed 11 bases, with 15 bases lying between them.

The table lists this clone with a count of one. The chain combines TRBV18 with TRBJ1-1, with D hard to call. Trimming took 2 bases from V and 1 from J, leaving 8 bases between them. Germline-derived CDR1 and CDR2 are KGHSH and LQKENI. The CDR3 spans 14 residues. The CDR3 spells CASSPMGGNTEAFF. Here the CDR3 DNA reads TGTGCCAGCTCACCAATGGGAGGGAACACTGAAGCTTTCTTT.

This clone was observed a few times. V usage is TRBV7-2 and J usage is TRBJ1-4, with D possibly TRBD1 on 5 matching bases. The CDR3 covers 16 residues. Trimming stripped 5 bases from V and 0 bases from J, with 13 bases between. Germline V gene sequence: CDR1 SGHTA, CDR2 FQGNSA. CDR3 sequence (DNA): TGTGCCAGCAGCGAGGCAGGGTCTGCAACTAATGAAAAACTGTTTTTT. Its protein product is CASSEAGSATNEKLFF.

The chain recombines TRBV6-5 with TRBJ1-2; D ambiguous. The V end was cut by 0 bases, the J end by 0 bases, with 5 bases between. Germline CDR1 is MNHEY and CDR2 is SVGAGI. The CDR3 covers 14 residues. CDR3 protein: CASSYSQTNYGYTF. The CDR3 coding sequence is TGTGCCAGCAGTTACTCGCAGACTAACTATGGCTACACCTTC.

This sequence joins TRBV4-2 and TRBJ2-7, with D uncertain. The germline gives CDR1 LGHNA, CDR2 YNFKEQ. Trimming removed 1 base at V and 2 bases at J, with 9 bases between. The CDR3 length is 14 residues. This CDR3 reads CASSQGVATYEQYF. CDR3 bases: TGTGCCAGCAGCCAAGGCGTCGCGACCTACGAGCAGTACTTC.

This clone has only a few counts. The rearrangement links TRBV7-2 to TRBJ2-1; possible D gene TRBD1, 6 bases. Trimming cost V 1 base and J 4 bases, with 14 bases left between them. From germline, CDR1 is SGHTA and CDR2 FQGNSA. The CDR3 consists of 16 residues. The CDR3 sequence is CASSLVSTGYYNEQFF. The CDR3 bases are TGTGCCAGCAGCTTAGTGTCGACAGGCTATTACAATGAGCAGTTCTTC.

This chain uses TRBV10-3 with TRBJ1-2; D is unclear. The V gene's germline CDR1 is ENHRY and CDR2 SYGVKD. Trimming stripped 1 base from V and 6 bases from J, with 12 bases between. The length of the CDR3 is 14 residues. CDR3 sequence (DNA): TGTGCCATCAGTGAGTTTGCTCTCCGGGATGGCTACACCTTC. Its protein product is CAISEFALRDGYTF.

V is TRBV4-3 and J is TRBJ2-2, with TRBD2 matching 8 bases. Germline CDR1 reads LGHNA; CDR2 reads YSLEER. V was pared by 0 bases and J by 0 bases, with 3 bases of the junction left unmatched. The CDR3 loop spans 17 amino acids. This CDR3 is CASSQDRRGANTGELFF. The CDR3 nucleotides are TGCGCCAGCAGCCAAGATCGGCGGGGGGCGAACACCGGGGAGCTGTTTTTT.

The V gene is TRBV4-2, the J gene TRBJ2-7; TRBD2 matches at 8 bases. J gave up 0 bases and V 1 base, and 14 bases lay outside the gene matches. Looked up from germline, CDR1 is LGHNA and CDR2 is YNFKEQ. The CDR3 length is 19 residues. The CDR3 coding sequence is TGTGCCAGCAGCCAAGGTAGCGGGACTGGCGGGGGAAGCTCCTACGAGCAGTACTTC. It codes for CASSQGSGTGGGSSYEQYF.

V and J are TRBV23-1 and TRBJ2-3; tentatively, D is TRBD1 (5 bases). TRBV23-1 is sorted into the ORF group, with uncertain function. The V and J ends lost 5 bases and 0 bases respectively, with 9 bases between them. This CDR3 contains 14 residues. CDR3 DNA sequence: TGCGCCAGCAGTAGGGCAGGGAGCACAGATACGCAGTATTTT. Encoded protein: CASSRAGSTDTQYF.

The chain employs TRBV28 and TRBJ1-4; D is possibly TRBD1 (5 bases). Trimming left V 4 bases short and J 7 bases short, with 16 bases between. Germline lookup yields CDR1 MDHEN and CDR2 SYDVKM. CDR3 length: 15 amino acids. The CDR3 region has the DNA TGTGCCAGCAGTTCACAGACAGTTGGTGGTGAAAAACTGTTTTTT. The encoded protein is CASSSQTVGGEKLFF.

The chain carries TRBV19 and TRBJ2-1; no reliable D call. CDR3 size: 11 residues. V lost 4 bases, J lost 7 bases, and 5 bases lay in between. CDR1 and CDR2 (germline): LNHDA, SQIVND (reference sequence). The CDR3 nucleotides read TGTGCCAGTAGTAACTTGAATGAGCAGTTCTTC. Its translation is CASSNLNEQFF. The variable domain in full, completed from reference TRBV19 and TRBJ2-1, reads DGGITQSPKYLFRKEGQNVTLSCEQNLNHDAMYWYRQDPGQGLRLIYYSQIVNDFQKGDIAEGYSVSREKKESFPLTVTSAQKNPTAFYLCASSNLNEQFFGPGTRLTVL.

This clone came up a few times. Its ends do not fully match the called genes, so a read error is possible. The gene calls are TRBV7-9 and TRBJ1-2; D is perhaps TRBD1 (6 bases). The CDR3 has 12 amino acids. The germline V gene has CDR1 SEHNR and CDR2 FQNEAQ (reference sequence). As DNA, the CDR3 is TGTTCCAGCAGCTTAGAGCAGGGGCCCTACACCTTC. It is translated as CSSSLEQGPYTF.

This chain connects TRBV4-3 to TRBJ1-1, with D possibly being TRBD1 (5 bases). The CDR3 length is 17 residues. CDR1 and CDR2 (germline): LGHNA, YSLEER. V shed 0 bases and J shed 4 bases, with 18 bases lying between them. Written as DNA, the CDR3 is TGCGCCAGCAGCCAAGATTTTGGGGGGGGAGTAAGCACTGAAGCTTTCTTT. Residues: CASSQDFGGGVSTEAFF.

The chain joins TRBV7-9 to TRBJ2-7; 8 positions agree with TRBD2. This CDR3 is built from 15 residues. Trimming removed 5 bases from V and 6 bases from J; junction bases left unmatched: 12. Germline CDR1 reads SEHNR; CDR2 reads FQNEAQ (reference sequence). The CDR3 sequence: CASSPNRGGPREQYF. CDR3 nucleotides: TGTGCCAGCAGCCCGAATCGGGGGGGTCCGCGCGAGCAGTACTTC. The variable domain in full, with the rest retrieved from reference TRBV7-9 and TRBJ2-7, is DTGVSQNPRHKITKRGQNVTFRCDPISEHNRLYWYRQTLGQGPEFLTYFQNEAQLEKSRLLSDRFSAERPKGSFSTLEIQRTEQGDSAMYLCASSPNRGGPREQYFGPGTRLTVT.

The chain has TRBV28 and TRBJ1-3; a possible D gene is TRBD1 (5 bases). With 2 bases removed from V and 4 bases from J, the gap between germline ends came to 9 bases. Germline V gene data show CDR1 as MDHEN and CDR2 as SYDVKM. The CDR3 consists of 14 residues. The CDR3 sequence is CASSLGGRGNTIYF. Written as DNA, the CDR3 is TGTGCCAGCAGTTTAGGGGGGAGAGGAAACACCATATATTTT.

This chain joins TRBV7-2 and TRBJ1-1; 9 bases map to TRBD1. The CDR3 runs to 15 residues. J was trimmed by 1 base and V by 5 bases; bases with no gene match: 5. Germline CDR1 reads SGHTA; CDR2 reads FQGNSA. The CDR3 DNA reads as TGTGCCAGCAGCCTATGGGACAGGGAGAACACTGAAGCTTTCTTT. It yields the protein CASSLWDRENTEAFF.

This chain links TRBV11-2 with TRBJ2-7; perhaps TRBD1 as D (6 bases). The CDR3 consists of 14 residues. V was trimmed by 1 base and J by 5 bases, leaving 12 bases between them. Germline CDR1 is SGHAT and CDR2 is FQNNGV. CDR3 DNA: TGTGCCAGCAGCTTAGGGCCAGGGGTCCACGAGCAGTACTTC. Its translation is CASSLGPGVHEQYF.

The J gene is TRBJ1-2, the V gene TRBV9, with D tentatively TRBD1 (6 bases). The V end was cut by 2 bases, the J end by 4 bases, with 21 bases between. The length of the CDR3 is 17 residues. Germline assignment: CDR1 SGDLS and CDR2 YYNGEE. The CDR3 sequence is CASSVQDSGIIGYGYTF. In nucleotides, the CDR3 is TGTGCCAGCAGCGTTCAGGACAGCGGGATTATCGGCTATGGCTACACCTTC.

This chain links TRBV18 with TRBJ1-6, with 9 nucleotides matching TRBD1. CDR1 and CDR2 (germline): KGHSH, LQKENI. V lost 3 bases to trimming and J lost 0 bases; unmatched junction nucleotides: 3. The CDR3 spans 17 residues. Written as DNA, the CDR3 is TGTGCCAGCTCACCTGGGACAGGGATCTCCTATAATTCACCCCTCCACTTT. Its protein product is CASSPGTGISYNSPLHF.

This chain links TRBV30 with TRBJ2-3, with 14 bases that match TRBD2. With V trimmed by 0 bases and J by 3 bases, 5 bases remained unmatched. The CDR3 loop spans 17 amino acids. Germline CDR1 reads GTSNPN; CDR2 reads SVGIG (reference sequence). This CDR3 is CAWSVSGLAGATDTQYF. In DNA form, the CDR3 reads TGTGCCTGGAGTGTATCGGGACTAGCGGGAGCGACAGATACGCAGTATTTT.

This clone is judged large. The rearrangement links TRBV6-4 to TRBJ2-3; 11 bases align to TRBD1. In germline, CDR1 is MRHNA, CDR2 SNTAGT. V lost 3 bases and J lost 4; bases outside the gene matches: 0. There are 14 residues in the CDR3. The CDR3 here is CASSEGQGADTQYF. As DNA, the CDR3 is TGTGCCAGCAGTGAGGGACAGGGGGCAGATACGCAGTATTTT.

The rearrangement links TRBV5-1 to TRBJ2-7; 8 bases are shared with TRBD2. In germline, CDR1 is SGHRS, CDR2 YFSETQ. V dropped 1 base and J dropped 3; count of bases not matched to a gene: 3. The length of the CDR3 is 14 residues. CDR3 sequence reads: CASSLREGFYEQYF. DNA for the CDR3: TGCGCCAGCAGCTTGCGGGAGGGTTTCTACGAGCAGTACTTC.